This TCR beta chain was profiled in a study of cytomegalovirus exposure and HLA in healthy donors. Study-level findings and limits: Earlier findings revealed that most TCR beta V segments proved productive either about 87% or about 30% of the time. Cytomegalovirus association was assigned to over 150 TCR beta chains.

The primer mix had 60 Vbeta and 13 Jbeta primers. The repertoire was sequenced with immunoSEQ multiplex PCR; TCRdb's copy has only in-frame clones and lacks some. The repertoire holds roughly 98,000 clones, with 65% to 75% as singletons. In the case of this clone: What it recognizes is unknown.

Sequencing was carried out using PBMCs. The sequence was obtained from a female donor in good health and CMV-seropositive.

In DNA, the CDR3 is TGCGCCAGCAGCCAAGAAGCCGGGACATCGCAGTTCTTC. As protein: CASSQEAGTSQFF. The V call is TRBV4-1, the J call TRBJ2-1; the D gene is possibly TRBD1 (6 bases). Germline values: CDR1 MGHRA, CDR2 YSYEKL. The CDR3 has 13 amino acids. The V gene lost 0 bases and the J gene lost 12 bases, with 12 bases spanning the gap.